The clone carrying this TCR beta chain came up many times. Its cognate antigen is unknown. Graves' hyperthyroidism is called stable when ophthalmopathy does not progress within 18 months. The study based diagnoses on clinical symptoms, serum thyroxine and TRAb, thyroid ultrasound and orbital computed tomography. The sample belongs to a study of T cells in Graves' hyperthyroidism and ophthalmopathy. RNA transcripts yielded amplified TCR beta CDR3 regions. When the TCR CDR3 underwent first-round RT-PCR, the HTBI primer set was used. TCRdb re-called the multiplex PCR reads with MiXCR, one entry per CDR3 protein. The sample holds fewer than 900,000 distinct CDR3 sequences, about 15% seen once. Study conclusions and caveats: In the analysis, a 13 V-J model separated ophthalmopathy from stable hyperthyroidism. Most clonotypes that expanded in the thyroid above 0.001 also showed up in blood.

CDR1 LGHNA and CDR2 YSLEER come from the germline V gene. The V end was cut by 0 bases, the J end by 4 bases, with 17 bases between. This CDR3 is built from 17 residues. Sequencing input: blood. J is TRBJ2-3 and V is TRBV4-3; possible D gene TRBD1, 5 bases. This receptor was identified in a man between 18 and 35 years old with Graves' hyperthyroidism. DNA for the CDR3: TGCGCCAGCAGCCAAGATCGTTGGGGCCCTGTCCCAGATACGCAGTATTTT. Translated: CASSQDRWGPVPDTQYF.